The present TCR beta chain was sequenced within a study of T cell changes during pregnancy in multiple sclerosis. TCRdb's table, derived via immunoSEQ multiplex PCR, lists solely in-frame clones and lacks some. The sample lists fewer than 85,000 clones, approximately 89% occurring once. Sequenced material: peripheral blood, taken before pregnancy. The TCR sequence derives from a female donor with multiple sclerosis, enrolled in a pregnancy study.

CDR3 DNA sequence: TGTGCCAGCAGCTTGATGGGGGCCAGGGAGACCCAGTACTTC. Encoded protein: CASSLMGARETQYF. This chain connects TRBV5-6 to TRBJ2-5, with D possibly matching TRBD1 (6 bases). The CDR3 is 14 amino acids. Trimming took off 1 base at V and 5 bases at J, with 12 bases between the two ends. CDR1 is SGHDT, CDR2 YYEEEE, per germline. Supplemented by reference TRBV5-6 and TRBJ2-5, the full variable domain reads DAGVTQSPTHLIKTRGQQVTLRCSPKSGHDTVSWYQQALGQGPQFIFQYYEEEERQRGNFPDRFSGHQFPNYSSELNVNALLLGDSALYLCASSLMGARETQYFGPGTRLLVL.